The sequence of this TCR beta chain was determined in a study of identical twins. The CDR3 sequence is 11 residues long. The V end lost 6 bases, the J end lost 7 bases, and 8 bases lay between the germline ends. The germline V gene encodes CDR1 SGHRS and CDR2 YFSETQ. The cDNA had a unique molecular identifier and a template-switch universal primer site. Each CDR3 protein is one row after TCRdb ran MiXCR on the 5' RACE reads. Of 450,000 or so distinct CDR3 sequences in the sample, approximately 24% are singletons; the top ten hold 2.5% to 3.5%. These data were likewise used in another study, on T cells expressing NK-cell markers.

The sample consisted of CD4+ T cells sorted from blood. This chain joins TRBV5-1 and TRBJ2-1; D may be TRBD1 (5 bases). This receptor was taken from a young woman in good health. The CDR3 region is CASNQGNEQFF. The CDR3, as DNA: TGCGCCAGCAATCAGGGTAATGAGCAGTTCTTC.